These T cell receptor beta chains were read from a single sample in a study of early T cells in non-severe SARS-CoV-2 infection. TCRdb reprocessed the 5' RACE reads via MiXCR and lists one record per CDR3 protein. The data show about 77,000 distinct CDR3 sequences, with about 5% seen just once and under 7.5% held by the top ten. Material: whole blood, obtained at baseline. The receptors originated from an adult who was a healthcare worker with PCR-confirmed SARS-CoV-2 infection or an uninfected control (not recorded which). Both conserved end residues are part of each CDR3. The D gene is left open where the match is weak. Clone sizes are given selectively: once, few, many, or a class where the clone is expanded.

D: .; V: TRBV7-2; size: many; J: TRBJ1-1; DNA: TGTGCCAGCAGCTTAGGCCTCCTGGAAGCTTTCTTT; CDR3: CASSLGLLEAFF
D: TRBD2; V: TRBV12-3/TRBV12-4; size: .; J: TRBJ2-1; DNA: TGTGCCAGTAAGGGACTAGCGGGAGCCTATGAGCAGTTCTTC; CDR3: CASKGLAGAYEQFF
D: .; V: TRBV30; size: many; J: TRBJ1-5; DNA: TGTGCCTGGTCGAGGCAGGATCGGGAGCCCCAGCATTTT; CDR3: CAWSRQDREPQHF
D: .; V: TRBV6-8; size: many; J: TRBJ1-5; DNA: TGTGCCAGCAGACCGGGGGGGAAAGACGATAGCAATCAGCCCCAGCATTTT; CDR3: CASRPGGKDDSNQPQHF
D: .; V: TRBV29-1; size: many; J: TRBJ2-6; DNA: TGCAGCGTTGACAGGCCCGGGGCCAACGTCCTGACTTTC; CDR3: CSVDRPGANVLTF
D: .; V: TRBV20-1; size: once; J: TRBJ2-4; DNA: TGCAGTGGAAACTTCAAAAACATTCAGTACTTC; CDR3: CSGNFKNIQYF
D: .; V: TRBV7-8; size: many; J: TRBJ2-7; DNA: TGTGCCAGCAGCTCAGCCGGGTCTCTACTACTCTACGAGCAGTACTTC; CDR3: CASSSAGSLLLYEQYF
D: TRBD2; V: TRBV10-2; size: many; J: TRBJ2-7; DNA: TGCGCCAGCAGTGACCCTAGCGGGAGGGCCTCCGAGCAGTACTTC; CDR3: CASSDPSGRASEQYF
D: .; V: TRBV20-1; size: .; J: TRBJ2-7; DNA: TGCAGTGCCCTCCCAACGGACCACTTCTCCTACGAGCAGTACTTC; CDR3: CSALPTDHFSYEQYF
D: .; V: TRBV4-1; size: .; J: TRBJ1-1; DNA: TGCGCCAGCAGCCAAGAAGAGAACACTGAAGCTTTCTTT; CDR3: CASSQEENTEAFF